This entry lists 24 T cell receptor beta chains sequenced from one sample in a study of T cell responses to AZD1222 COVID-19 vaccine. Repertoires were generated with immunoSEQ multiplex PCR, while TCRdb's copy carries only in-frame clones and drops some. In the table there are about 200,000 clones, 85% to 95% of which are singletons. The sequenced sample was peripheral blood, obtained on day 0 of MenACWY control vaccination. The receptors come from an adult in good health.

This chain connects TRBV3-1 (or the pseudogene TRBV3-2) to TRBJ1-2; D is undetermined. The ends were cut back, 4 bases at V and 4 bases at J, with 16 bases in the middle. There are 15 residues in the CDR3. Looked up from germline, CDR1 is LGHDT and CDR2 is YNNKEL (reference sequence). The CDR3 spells CASSLSPGRSYGYTF. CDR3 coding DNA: TGTGCCAGCAGCCTAAGCCCCGGGAGGAGCTATGGCTACACCTTC.

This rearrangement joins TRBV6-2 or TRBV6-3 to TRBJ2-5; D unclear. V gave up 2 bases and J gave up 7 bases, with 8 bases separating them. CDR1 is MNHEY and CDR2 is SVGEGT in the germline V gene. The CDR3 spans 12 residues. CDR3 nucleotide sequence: TGTGCCAGCAGTTACACCCGAGGGACCCAGTACTTC. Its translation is CASSYTRGTQYF.

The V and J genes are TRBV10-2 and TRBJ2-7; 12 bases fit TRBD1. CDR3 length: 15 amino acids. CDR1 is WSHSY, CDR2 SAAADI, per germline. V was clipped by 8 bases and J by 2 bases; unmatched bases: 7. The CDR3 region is CASCAGTGGPYEQYF. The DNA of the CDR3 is TGCGCCAGCTGTGCCGGGACAGGGGGCCCCTACGAGCAGTACTTC.

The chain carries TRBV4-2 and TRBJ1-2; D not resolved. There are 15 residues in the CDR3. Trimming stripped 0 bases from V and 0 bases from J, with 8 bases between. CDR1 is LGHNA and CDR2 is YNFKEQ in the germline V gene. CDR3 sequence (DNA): TGTGCCAGCAGCCAAGAATTGGTTTCTAACTATGGCTACACCTTC. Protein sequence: CASSQELVSNYGYTF.

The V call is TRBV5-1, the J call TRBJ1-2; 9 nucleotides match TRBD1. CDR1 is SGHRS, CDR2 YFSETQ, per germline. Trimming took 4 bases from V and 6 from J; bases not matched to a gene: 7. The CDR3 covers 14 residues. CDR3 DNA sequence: TGCGCCAGCAGCGACACCCGGGACAGGGATGGCTACACCTTC. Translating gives CASSDTRDRDGYTF. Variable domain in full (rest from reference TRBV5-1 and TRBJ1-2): KAGVTQTPRYLIKTRGQQVTLSCSPISGHRSVSWYQQTPGQGLQFLFEYFSETQRNKGNFPGRFSGRQFSNSRSEMNVSTLELGDSALYLCASSDTRDRDGYTFGSGTRLTVV.

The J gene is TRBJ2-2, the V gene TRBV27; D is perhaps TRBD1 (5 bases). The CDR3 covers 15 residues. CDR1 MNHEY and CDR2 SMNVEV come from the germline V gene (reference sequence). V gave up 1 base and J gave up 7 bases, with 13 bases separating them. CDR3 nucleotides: TGTGCCAGCAGTTTATTGGCCAGGGTGGGCGGGGAGCTGTTTTTT. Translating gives CASSLLARVGGELFF.

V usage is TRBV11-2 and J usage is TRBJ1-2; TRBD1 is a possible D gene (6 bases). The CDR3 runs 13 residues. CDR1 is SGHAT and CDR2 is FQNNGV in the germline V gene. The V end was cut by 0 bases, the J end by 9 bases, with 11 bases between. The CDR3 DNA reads TGTGCCAGCAGCTTAGATCTCCAGGGGAGCTACACCTTC. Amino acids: CASSLDLQGSYTF.

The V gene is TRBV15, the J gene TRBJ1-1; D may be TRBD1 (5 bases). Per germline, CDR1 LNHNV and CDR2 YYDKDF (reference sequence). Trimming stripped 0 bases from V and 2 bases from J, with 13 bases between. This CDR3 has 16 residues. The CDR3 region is CATSRDPGDPNTEAFF. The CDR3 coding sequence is TGTGCCACCAGCAGAGATCCGGGGGATCCAAACACTGAAGCTTTCTTT.

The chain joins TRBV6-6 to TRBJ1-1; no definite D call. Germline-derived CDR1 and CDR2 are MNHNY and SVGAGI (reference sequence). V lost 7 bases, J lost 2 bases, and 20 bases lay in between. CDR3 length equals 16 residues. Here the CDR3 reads CASKQATGRRNTEAFF. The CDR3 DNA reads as TGTGCCAGCAAACAAGCGACCGGCCGGAGAAACACTGAAGCTTTCTTT.

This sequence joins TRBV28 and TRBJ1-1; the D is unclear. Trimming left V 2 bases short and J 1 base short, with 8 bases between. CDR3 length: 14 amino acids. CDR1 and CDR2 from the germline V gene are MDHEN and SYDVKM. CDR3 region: CASSLGRQNTEAFF. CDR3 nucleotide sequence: TGTGCCAGCAGTTTAGGAAGACAGAACACTGAAGCTTTCTTT.

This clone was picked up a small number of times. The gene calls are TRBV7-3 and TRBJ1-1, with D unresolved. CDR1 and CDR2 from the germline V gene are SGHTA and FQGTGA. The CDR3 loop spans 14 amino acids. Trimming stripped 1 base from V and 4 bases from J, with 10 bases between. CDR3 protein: CASSLIAGSTEAFF. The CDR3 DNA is TGTGCCAGCAGCTTAATTGCCGGGAGCACTGAAGCTTTCTTT.

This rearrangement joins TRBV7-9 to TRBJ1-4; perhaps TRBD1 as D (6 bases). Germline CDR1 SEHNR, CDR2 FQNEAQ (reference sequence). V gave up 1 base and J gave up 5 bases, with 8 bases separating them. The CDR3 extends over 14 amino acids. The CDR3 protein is CASSLDRANEKLFF. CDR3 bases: TGTGCCAGCAGCTTAGACAGGGCCAATGAAAAACTGTTTTTT.

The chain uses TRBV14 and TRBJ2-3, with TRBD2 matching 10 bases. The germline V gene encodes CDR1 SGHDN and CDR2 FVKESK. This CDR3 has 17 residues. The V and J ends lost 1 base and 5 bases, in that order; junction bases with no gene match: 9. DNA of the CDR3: TGTGCCAGCAGCCAAGCTTTAATGGCTAGCGGGAGAGATACGCAGTATTTT. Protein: CASSQALMASGRDTQYF.

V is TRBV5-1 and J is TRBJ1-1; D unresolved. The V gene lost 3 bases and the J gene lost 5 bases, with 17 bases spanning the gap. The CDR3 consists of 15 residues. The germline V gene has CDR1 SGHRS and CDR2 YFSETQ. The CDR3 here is CASSSAGVLGTEAFF. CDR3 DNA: TGCGCCAGCAGCTCCGCCGGGGTGTTGGGAACTGAAGCTTTCTTT.

The CDR3 here is CASSIAGSSYNEQFF. In DNA form, the CDR3 reads TGTGCCAGCAGTATAGCGGGGTCCTCCTACAATGAGCAGTTCTTC. V and J are TRBV6-5 and TRBJ2-1, with 8 bases that match TRBD2. The CDR3 runs 15 residues. Germline V CDR1 and CDR2: MNHEY, SVGAGI. Unmatched junction bases numbered 3, after V lost 5 bases and J lost 0 bases.

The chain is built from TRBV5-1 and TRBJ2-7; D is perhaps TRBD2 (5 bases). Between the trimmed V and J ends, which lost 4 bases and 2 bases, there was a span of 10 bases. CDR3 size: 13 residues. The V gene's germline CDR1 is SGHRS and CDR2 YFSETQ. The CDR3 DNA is TGCGCCAGCAGCACGACTACTACCTACGAGCAGTACTTC. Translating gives CASSTTTTYEQYF. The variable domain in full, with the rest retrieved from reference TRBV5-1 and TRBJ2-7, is KAGVTQTPRYLIKTRGQQVTLSCSPISGHRSVSWYQQTPGQGLQFLFEYFSETQRNKGNFPGRFSGRQFSNSRSEMNVSTLELGDSALYLCASSTTTTYEQYFGPGTRLTVT.

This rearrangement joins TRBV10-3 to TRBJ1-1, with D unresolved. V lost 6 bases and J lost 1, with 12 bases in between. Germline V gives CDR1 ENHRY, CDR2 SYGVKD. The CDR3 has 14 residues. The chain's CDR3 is CAISGSGQNTEAFF. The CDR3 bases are TGTGCCATCAGCGGGTCCGGCCAGAACACTGAAGCTTTCTTT.

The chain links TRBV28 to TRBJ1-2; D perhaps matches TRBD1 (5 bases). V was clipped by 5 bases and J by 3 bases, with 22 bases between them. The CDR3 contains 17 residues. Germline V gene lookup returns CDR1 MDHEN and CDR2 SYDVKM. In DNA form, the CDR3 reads TGTGCCAGCAGTCCCAACCGGGGCGCAGGTGGGGACTATGGCTACACCTTC. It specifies CASSPNRGAGGDYGYTF.

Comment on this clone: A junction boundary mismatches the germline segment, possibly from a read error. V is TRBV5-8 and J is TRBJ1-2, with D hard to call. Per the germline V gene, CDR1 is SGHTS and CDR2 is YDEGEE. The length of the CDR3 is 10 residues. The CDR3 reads CASSRVALGF. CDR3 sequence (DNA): TGTGCCAGCTCCCGCGTGGCATTGGGGTTC.

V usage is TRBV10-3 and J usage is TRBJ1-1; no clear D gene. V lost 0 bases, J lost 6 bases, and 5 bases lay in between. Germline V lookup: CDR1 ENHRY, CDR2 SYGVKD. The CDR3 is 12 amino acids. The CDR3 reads CAISESSAEAFF. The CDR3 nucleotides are TGTGCCATCAGTGAGTCCTCTGCTGAAGCTTTCTTT.

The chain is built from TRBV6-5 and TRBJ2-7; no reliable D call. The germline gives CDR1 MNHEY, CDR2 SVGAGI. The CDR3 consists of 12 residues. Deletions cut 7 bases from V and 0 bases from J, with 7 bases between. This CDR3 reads CASTKDSYEQYF. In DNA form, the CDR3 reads TGTGCCAGCACAAAGGACTCCTACGAGCAGTACTTC.

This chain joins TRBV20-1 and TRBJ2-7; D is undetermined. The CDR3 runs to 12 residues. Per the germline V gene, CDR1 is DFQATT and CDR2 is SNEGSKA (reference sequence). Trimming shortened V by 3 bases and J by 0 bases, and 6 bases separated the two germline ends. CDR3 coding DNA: TGCAGTGCTAGTGGAACCTCCTACGAGCAGTACTTC. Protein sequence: CSASGTSYEQYF.

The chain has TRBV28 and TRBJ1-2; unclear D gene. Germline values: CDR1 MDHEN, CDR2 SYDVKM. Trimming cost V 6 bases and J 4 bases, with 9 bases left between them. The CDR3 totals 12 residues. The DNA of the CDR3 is TGTGCCAGCAGGACCATTACCTATGGCTACACCTTC. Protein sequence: CASRTITYGYTF.

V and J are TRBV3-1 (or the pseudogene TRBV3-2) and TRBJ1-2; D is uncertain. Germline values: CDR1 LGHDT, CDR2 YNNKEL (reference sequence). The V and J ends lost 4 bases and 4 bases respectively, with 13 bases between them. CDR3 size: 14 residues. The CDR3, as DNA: TGTGCCAGCAGCCCCCGTCAGTCGGGCTATGGCTACACCTTC. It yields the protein CASSPRQSGYGYTF.